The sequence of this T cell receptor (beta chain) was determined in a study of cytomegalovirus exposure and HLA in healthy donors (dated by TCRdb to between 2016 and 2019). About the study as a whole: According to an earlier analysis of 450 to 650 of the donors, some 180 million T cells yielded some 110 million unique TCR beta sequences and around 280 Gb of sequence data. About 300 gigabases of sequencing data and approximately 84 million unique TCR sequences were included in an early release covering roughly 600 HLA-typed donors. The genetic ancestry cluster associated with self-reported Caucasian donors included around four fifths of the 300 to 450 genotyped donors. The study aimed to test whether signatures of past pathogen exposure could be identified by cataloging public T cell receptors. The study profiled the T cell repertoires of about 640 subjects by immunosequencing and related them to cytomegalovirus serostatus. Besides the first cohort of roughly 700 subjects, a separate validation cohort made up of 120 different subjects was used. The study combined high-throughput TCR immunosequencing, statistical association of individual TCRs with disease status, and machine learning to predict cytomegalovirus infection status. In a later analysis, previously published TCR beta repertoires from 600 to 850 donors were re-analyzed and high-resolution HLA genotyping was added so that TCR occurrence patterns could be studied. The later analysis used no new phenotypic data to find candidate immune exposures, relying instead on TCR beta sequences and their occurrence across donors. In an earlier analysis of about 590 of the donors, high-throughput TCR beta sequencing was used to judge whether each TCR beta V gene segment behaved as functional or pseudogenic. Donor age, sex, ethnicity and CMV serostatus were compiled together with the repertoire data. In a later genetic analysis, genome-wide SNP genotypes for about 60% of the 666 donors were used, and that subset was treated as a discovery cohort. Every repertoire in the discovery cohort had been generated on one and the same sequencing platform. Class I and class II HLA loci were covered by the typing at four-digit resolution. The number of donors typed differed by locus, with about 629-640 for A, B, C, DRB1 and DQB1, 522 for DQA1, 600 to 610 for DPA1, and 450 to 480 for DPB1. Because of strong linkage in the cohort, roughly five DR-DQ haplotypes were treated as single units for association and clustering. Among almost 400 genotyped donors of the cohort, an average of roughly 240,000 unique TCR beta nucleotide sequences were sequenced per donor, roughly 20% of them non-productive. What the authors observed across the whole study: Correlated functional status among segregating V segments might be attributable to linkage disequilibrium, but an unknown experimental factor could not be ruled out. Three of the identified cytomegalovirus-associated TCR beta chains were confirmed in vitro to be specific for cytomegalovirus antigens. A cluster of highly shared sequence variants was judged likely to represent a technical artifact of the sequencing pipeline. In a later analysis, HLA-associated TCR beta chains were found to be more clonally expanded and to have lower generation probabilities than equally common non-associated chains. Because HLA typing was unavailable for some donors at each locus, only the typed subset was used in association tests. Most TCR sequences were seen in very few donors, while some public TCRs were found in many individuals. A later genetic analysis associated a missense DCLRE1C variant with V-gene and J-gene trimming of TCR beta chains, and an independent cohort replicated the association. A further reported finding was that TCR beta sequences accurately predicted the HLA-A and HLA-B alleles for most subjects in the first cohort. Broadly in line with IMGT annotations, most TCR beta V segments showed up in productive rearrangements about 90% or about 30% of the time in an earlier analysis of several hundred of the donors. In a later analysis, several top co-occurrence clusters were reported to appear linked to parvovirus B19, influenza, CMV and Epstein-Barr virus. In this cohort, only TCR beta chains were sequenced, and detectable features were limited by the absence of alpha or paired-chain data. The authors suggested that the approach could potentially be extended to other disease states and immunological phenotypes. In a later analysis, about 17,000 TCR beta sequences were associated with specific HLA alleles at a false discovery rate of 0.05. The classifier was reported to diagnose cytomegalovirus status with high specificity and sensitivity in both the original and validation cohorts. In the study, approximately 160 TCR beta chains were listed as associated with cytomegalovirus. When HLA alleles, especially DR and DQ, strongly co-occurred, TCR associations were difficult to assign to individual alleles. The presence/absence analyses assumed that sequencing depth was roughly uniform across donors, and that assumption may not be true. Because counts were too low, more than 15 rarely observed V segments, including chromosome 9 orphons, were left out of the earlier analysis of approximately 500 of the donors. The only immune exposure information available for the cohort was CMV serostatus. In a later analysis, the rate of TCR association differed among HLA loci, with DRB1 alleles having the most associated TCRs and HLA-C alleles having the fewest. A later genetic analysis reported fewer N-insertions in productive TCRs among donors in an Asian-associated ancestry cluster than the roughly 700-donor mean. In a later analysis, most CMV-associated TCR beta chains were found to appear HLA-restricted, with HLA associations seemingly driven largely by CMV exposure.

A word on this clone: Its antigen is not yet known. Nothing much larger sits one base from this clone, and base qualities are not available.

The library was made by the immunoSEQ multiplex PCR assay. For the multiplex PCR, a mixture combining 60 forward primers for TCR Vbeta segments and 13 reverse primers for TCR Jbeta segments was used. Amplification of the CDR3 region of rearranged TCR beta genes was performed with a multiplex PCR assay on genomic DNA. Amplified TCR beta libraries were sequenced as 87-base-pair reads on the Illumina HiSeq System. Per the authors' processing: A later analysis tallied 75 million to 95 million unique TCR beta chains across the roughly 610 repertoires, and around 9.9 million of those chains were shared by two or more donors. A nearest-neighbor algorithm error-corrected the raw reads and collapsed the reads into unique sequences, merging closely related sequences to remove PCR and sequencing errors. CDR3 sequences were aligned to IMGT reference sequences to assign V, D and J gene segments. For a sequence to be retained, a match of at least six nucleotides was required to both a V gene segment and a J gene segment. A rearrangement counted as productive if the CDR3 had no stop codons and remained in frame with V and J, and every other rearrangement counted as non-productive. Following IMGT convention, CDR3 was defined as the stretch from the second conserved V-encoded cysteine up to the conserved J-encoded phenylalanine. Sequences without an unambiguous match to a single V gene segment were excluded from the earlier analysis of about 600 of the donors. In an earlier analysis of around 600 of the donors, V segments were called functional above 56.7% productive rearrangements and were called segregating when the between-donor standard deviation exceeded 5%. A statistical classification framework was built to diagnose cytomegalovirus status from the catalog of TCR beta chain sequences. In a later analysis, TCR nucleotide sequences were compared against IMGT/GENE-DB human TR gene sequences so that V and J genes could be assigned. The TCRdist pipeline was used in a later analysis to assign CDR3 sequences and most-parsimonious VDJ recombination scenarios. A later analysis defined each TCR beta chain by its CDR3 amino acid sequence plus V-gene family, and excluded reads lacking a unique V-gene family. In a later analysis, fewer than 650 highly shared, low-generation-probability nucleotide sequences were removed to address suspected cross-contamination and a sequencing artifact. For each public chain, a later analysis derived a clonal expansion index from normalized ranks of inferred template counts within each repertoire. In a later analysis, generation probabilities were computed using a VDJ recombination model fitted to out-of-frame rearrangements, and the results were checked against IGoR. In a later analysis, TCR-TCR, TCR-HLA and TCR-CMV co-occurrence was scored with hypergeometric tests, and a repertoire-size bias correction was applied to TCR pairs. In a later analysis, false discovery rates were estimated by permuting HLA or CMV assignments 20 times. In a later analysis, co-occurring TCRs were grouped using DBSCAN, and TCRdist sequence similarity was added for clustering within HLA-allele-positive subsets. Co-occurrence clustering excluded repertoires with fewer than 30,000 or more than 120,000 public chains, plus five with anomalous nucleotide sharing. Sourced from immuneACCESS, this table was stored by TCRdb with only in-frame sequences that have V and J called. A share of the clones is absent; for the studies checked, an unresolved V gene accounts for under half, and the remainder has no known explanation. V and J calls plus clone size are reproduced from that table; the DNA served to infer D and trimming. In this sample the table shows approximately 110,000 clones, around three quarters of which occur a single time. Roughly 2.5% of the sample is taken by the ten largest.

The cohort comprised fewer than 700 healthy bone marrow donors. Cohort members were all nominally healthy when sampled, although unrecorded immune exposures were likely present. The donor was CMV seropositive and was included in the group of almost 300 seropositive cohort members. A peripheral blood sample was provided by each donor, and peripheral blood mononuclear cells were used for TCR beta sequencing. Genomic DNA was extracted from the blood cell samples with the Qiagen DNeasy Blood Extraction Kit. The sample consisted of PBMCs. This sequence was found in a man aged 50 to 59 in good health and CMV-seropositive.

The CDR3 sequence is CSIRVNEQFF. The base sequence is TGCAGTATCCGGGTCAATGAGCAGTTCTTC. The receptor chain draws on TRBV29-1 and TRBJ2-1; the D gene is not confidently resolved. The CDR3 runs 10 residues from the cysteine to the phenylalanine. The sequence is cut down to CDR3 DNA, 30 bases in frame from base 1. CDR1 and CDR2 (SQVTM, ANQGSEA) derive from the germline V gene.